The clone carrying this T cell receptor beta chain has only a few counts. What it binds is not known. All sorted populations exceeded 95% purity. The record originates from a study of beta chain features in type 1 diabetes. Points from the study as a whole: More deletions and fewer insertions at VDJ junctions were found in patients with type 1 diabetes. Patients' naive, central memory and Treg TCRB repertoires seemed closer to one another than those of healthy donors.

All of the isolated RNA was reverse transcribed, so expressed TCRB transcripts were sequenced. Repertoires were generated with immunoSEQ multiplex PCR, while TCRdb's copy carries only in-frame clones and drops some. This table has 350,000 to 450,000 clones, approximately 15% appearing once. The CDR3 sequence is 15 residues long. CDR1 SGHTA and CDR2 FQGNSA come from the germline V gene. The junction had 5 bases not matched to a gene; V was cut back by 5 bases and J by 1 base. This clonotype was sampled from a man aged 30 to 39 in good health. Specimen: naive CD4+ T cells from blood. This chain joins TRBV7-2 and TRBJ2-5, with 9 bases aligning to TRBD1. CDR3 protein: CASSTQQGAQETQYF. The DNA of the CDR3 is TGTGCCAGCAGCACCCAACAGGGGGCCCAAGAGACCCAGTACTTC.